One sample yielded the 9 T cell receptor beta chains listed below, sequenced in a study of cytomegalovirus exposure and HLA in healthy donors. The study ran its PCR with 60 Vbeta and 13 Jbeta primers. Only in-frame clones appear in the TCRdb table, and some are missing; sequencing was by immunoSEQ multiplex PCR. The repertoire holds about 140,000 clones, with roughly three quarters as singletons. Sequenced input: PBMCs. The receptors originated from a man aged 18-30 years in good health and CMV-seronegative.

V gene TRBV28 combines with J gene TRBJ1-4; the match to TRBD1 covers 7 bases. The V gene end was trimmed by 3 bases and the J gene end by 6 bases; junction bases not matched to a gene: 1. The CDR3 sequence is 13 residues long. Germline lookup yields CDR1 MDHEN and CDR2 SYDVKM. The CDR3 loop is CASSFTGDEKLFF. The CDR3 DNA follows: TGTGCCAGCAGTTTCACAGGGGATGAAAAACTGTTTTTT.

The chain employs TRBV4-1 and TRBJ2-3; no definite D call. This CDR3 has 16 residues. The germline V gene encodes CDR1 MGHRA and CDR2 YSYEKL. V lost 1 base and J 0 bases, leaving 11 bases between the germline ends. The CDR3 sequence: CASSQVNSLSTDTQYF. The CDR3 DNA follows: TGCGCCAGCAGCCAAGTTAACAGCCTAAGCACAGATACGCAGTATTTT.

The V and J genes are TRBV6-5 and TRBJ2-1; 9 bases align to TRBD2. The CDR3 is 15 amino acids. Germline V gene data show CDR1 as MNHEY and CDR2 as SVGAGI. Germline trimming cut 2 bases from V and 5 bases from J; bases unmatched to any gene: 4. CDR3 coding DNA: TGTGCCAGCAGTTACGGGCTAGCGGGGAACAATGAGCAGTTCTTC. Its protein product is CASSYGLAGNNEQFF.

V usage is TRBV19 and J usage is TRBJ1-1, with 7 bases fitting TRBD1. With 9 bases clipped from V and 0 bases from J, the junction kept 10 bases outside the gene matches. Germline V gives CDR1 LNHDA, CDR2 SQIVND (reference sequence). CDR3 length equals 15 residues. The CDR3 DNA reads TGTGCCAGCCATCACAGGGGATCCATGAACACTGAAGCTTTCTTT. Protein product: CASHHRGSMNTEAFF.

The CDR3 DNA is TGTGCCAGCAGCTTGACTAGCTCCCGAGGCACCGGGGAGCTGTTTTTT. This gives the protein CASSLTSSRGTGELFF. The genes are TRBV7-3 and TRBJ2-2, with 7 bases that match TRBD2. J lost 4 bases, V lost 3 bases, and 8 bases had no gene match. The germline CDR1 and CDR2 sequences are SGHTA and FQGTGA. The CDR3 has 16 residues. Drawing the rest from reference TRBV7-3 and TRBJ2-2, the complete variable domain is GAGVSQTPSNKVTEKGKYVELRCDPISGHTALYWYRQSLGQGPEFLIYFQGTGAADDSGLPNDRFFAVRPEGSVSTLKIQRTERGDSAVYLCASSLTSSRGTGELFFGEGSRLTVL.

This chain links TRBV9 with TRBJ2-2; D might be TRBD1 (6 bases). The CDR3 is 14 amino acids. Germline CDR1 and CDR2: SGDLS and YYNGEE. V lost 0 bases to trimming and J lost 3 bases, with 6 bases between them. CDR3 amino acids: CASSVEGDTGELFF. As DNA, the CDR3 is TGTGCCAGCAGCGTAGAGGGGGACACCGGGGAGCTGTTTTTT. Full variable domain (missing parts from reference TRBV9 and TRBJ2-2): DSGVTQTPKHLITATGQRVTLRCSPRSGDLSVYWYQQSLDQGLQFLIQYYNGEERAKGNILERFSAQQFPDLHSELNLSSLELGDSALYFCASSVEGDTGELFFGEGSRLTVL.

The V call is TRBV28, the J call TRBJ2-1, with TRBD1 as a possible D gene (6 bases). The CDR3 is made up of 12 amino acids. Deletions cut 4 bases from V and 10 bases from J, with 11 bases between. Looked up from germline, CDR1 is MDHEN and CDR2 is SYDVKM. The CDR3: CASSSQGREQFF. CDR3 bases: TGTGCCAGCAGTTCACAGGGTCGCGAGCAGTTCTTC.

The chain has TRBV2 and TRBJ1-4; TRBD1 agrees at 9 bases. The CDR3 is made up of 15 amino acids. With V trimmed by 4 bases and J by 8 bases, 8 bases remained unmatched. From germline, CDR1 is SNHLY and CDR2 FYNNEI. In DNA form, the CDR3 reads TGTGCCAGCAGTGCTTCGGGACAGGGATCCGAAAAACTGTTTTTT. Its protein is CASSASGQGSEKLFF.

The V gene is TRBV7-9, the J gene TRBJ2-7, with 7 bases aligning to TRBD2. Trimming removed 1 base from V and 2 bases from J; junction bases left unmatched: 8. Germline CDR1 is SEHNR and CDR2 is FQNEAQ (reference sequence). The length of the CDR3 is 16 residues. This CDR3 reads CASSLEASGAPYEQYF. The CDR3 DNA follows: TGTGCCAGCAGCTTAGAGGCTAGCGGAGCCCCCTACGAGCAGTACTTC. The full variable domain, in which reference TRBV7-9 and TRBJ2-7 provide the parts outside the CDR3, is DTGVSQNPRHKITKRGQNVTFRCDPISEHNRLYWYRQTLGQGPEFLTYFQNEAQLEKSRLLSDRFSAERPKGSFSTLEIQRTEQGDSAMYLCASSLEASGAPYEQYFGPGTRLTVT.